This T cell receptor (beta chain) stems from a study of T cell repertoires in cytomegalovirus infection. Overall study: Both a matching HLA type and CMV infection were indicated by public TCR beta signatures.

TCRdb itself ran the reads through MiXCR, one entry per CDR3 protein. The table includes 210,000 or so distinct CDR3 sequences, 6% to 8% detected once. This clonotype was detected many times. Its antigen is as yet unknown. The germline CDR1 and CDR2 sequences are MDHEN and SYDVKM. V was clipped by 5 bases and J by 2 bases; unmatched bases: 7. This CDR3 is built from 15 residues. Study-wide points: Public TCR beta family frequency separated CMV-and-HLA carriers, including in an independent cohort. What dominated the ex vivo response were HLA-C-restricted CMV-specific TCR beta clonotypes.

The chain uses TRBV28 and TRBJ2-5; 8 bases agree with TRBD1. Sequenced input: PBMCs. This receptor was taken from a human donor in good health (CMV status not recorded). Some clones in this sample may be carry-over from other donors' samples. The CDR3 DNA is TGTGCCAGCAGTCTTGGGACAGGCCAACAAGAGACCCAGTACTTC. It yields the protein CASSLGTGQQETQYF. Using reference TRBV28 and TRBJ2-5 for the parts outside the CDR3, the full variable domain is DVKVTQSSRYLVKRTGEKVFLECVQDMDHENMFWYRQDPGLGLRLIYFSYDVKMKEKGDIPEGYSVSREKKERFSLILESASTNQTSMYLCASSLGTGQQETQYFGPGTRLLVL.